This is a list of T cell receptor beta chains from one sample in a study of CD8 T cells in ankylosing spondylitis. MiXCR, applied by TCRdb to the 5' RACE reads, yields one record per CDR3 protein. Seen here are fewer than 400,000 distinct CDR3 sequences, 6.5% to 10% observed once, and the top ten hold roughly 15%. Material: blood, either unsorted or a sorted T cell fraction (not recorded which). These receptors all stem from a male donor with ankylosing spondylitis. The CDR3 runs from the conserved cysteine through the conserved F or W.

TRBV5-1 | CASSAPLAGVLDTQYF
TRBV10-3 | CAISESPGQGYEQYF
TRBV14 | CASSQTLLLAKNIQYF
TRBV9 | CASSPGQGVHEQYF
TRBV7-8 | CASSSNVGSDTQYF
TRBV20-1 | CRAREAHNEQFF
TRBV5-1 | CASSLEAGVAYNEQFF
TRBV25-1 | CASVGPGSYEQYF
TRBV11-2 | CASSPRGLWGEITYEQYF
TRBV2 | CASVRVDSYNSPLHF
TRBV6-2/TRBV6-3 | CASSSTVGVSSYNEQFF
TRBV10-3 | CAISESRGTSMNEQFF
TRBV6-1 | CASSRTLGTSGRRQYF
TRBV7-6 | CASSPGQPYSGNTIYF
TRBV5-1 | CASSLEAGIYEQYF
TRBV27 | CASTPVGRANEQFF
TRBV5-1 | CASSLQTDYEQYF
TRBV20-1 | CSARTSGYSYNEQFF
TRBV11-2 | CASSLGLDRAYSNQPQHF
TRBV7-2 | CASSLAPGGAWSSYEQYF
TRBV27 | CASRTGTGVTGELFF
TRBV28 | CASSFFTRRRSYEQYF
TRBV18 | CASSTGGSPQPQHF
TRBV5-1 | CASSLEAGAYNSPLHF
TRBV9 | CASSPRGGGSYNEQFF